The present TCR beta chain was sequenced within a study of patients and donors after allogeneic stem cell transplantation. This CDR3 has 16 residues. The germline gives CDR1 SGHRS, CDR2 YFSETQ. V lost 0 bases and J 4 bases, leaving 14 bases between the germline ends. TCRdb processed the RT-PCR reads anew with MiXCR; each CDR3 protein has one entry. The sample yields around 150,000 distinct CDR3 sequences, about two fifths seen once. The clonotype was recovered from a human donor who was either an allogeneic HSCT recipient or a stem cell or donor lymphocyte infusion donor (not recorded which). It is not recorded whose cells these are; they may come from a transplant donor. The V gene is TRBV5-1, the J gene TRBJ1-5; possible D gene TRBD1, 6 bases. Sequenced material: blood, either unsorted or a sorted T cell fraction (not recorded which). The CDR3: CASSLESAGANQPQHF. The CDR3 DNA follows: TGCGCCAGCAGCTTGGAGTCGGCAGGGGCAAATCAGCCCCAGCATTTT.